The entry below describes one T cell receptor (beta chain). The sample originates from a study of regulatory T cells in long-lasting Graves disease. The CDR3 totals 15 residues. Germline loops: CDR1 MNHEY, CDR2 SVGEGT. V gave up 0 bases and J gave up 0 bases, with 6 bases separating them. Described time point: newly diagnosed GD, antithyroid drugs for less than 3 months. Generation of the TCR library employed RNA extracted from PBMCs. With iRepertoire HTBI primers and Arm-PCR of CDR3 regions, TCR beta libraries were built. TCRdb reanalysed the multiplex PCR reads using MiXCR and keeps one entry per CDR3 protein. The table shows just over 600,000 distinct CDR3 sequences, with roughly 15% occurring only once. These same records also appear under a second study, on T cells in Graves' hyperthyroidism and ophthalmopathy.

The gene calls are TRBV6-2 or TRBV6-3 and TRBJ2-4; D is unresolved. This TCR was recovered from a woman aged 25 to 45 with Graves disease. The sequencing here drew on peripheral blood mononuclear cells (PBMCs), taken at new diagnosis, from a patient treated with antithyroid drugs. The CDR3: CASSYSGIAKNIQYF. The CDR3 nucleotides read TGTGCCAGCAGTTACTCGGGGATAGCCAAAAACATTCAGTACTTC.